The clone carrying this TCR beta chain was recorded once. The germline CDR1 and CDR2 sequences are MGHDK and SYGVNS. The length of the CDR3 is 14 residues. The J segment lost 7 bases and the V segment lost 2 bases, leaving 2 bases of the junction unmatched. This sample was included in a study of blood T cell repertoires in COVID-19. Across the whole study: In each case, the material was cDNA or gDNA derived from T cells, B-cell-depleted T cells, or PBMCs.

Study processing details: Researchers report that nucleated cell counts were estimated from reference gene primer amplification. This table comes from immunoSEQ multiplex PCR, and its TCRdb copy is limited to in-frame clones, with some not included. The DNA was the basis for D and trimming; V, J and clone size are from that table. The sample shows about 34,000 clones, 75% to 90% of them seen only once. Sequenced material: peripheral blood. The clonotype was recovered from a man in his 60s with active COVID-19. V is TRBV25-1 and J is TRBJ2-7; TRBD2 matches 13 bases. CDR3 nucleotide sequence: TGTGCCAGCAGTGAAACTAGCGGGAGGGAGGAGCAGTACTTC. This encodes CASSETSGREEQYF.